These T cell receptor beta chains were read from a single sample in a study of T cells after posttransplantation cyclophosphamide. Profiling relied on immunoSEQ multiplex PCR, and the TCRdb table lists in-frame clones only, not all of them. The repertoire holds approximately 7,000 clones, over 65% seen once, with approximately 22% in the top ten. The sample here was PBMCs, taken after allogeneic stem cell transplant with posttransplant cyclophosphamide. All receptors derive from a female patient in her fifties or sixties who received an allogeneic stem cell transplant from a related donor, was CMV-positive, and had no GVHD. The graft donor may be the source of some T cells. The CDR3 runs from the conserved cysteine through the conserved F or W. The D gene is left open where the match is weak. Only part of the rows carry a size: once, few, many, or a class if the clone is expanded.

j_call d_call clone_size v_call cdr3_aa cdr3_nt
TRBJ2-7 NA few TRBV5-6 CASSLAVTNAQYF TGTGCCAGCAGCTTGGCCGTAACAAACGCGCAGTACTTC
TRBJ2-6 NA few TRBV7-9 CASSLGGAGGANVLTF TGTGCCAGCAGCTTAGGGGGAGCAGGTGGGGCCAACGTCCTGACTTTC
TRBJ1-5 NA NA TRBV7-6 CASSSIPGNQPQHF TGTGCCAGCAGCTCAATACCAGGCAATCAGCCCCAGCATTTT
TRBJ1-2 NA NA TRBV29-1 CSVEDGAAYGYTF TGCAGCGTTGAAGACGGAGCGGCCTATGGCTACACCTTC
TRBJ2-5 TRBD1 NA TRBV13 CASSLGTGDDETQYF TGTGCCAGCAGCTTGGGGACAGGGGATGACGAGACCCAGTACTTC
TRBJ2-3 NA NA TRBV5-1 CASSRGTNTDTQYF TGCGCCAGCAGCCGCGGGACGAACACAGATACGCAGTATTTT
TRBJ2-3 TRBD2 NA TRBV5-1 CASSRGLAGGPGGTQYF TGCGCCAGCAGCCGGGGACTAGCGGGAGGGCCTGGGGGAACGCAGTATTTT
TRBJ1-1 TRBD1 NA TRBV28 CASSHDRGRVNTEAFF TGTGCCAGCAGCCACGACAGGGGGCGTGTGAACACTGAAGCTTTCTTT
TRBJ1-3 TRBD1 NA TRBV7-2 CASSLGGQASGNTIYF TGTGCCAGCAGCTTAGGAGGACAGGCCTCTGGAAACACCATATATTTT
TRBJ1-2 NA NA TRBV27 CASSLSLSNYGYTF TGTGCCAGCAGTTTATCGTTGAGCAACTATGGCTACACCTTC
TRBJ2-7 TRBD1 NA TRBV7-9 CASSIVQGDPYEQYF TGTGCCAGCAGCATAGTACAGGGGGACCCCTACGAGCAGTACTTC
TRBJ2-3 TRBD2 NA TRBV5-1 CASSKLVGGDTQYF TGCGCCAGCAGCAAATTAGTGGGAGGGGATACGCAGTATTTT
TRBJ1-1 NA NA TRBV7-3 CASSASTGLNTEAFF TGTGCCAGCAGCGCCTCGACAGGATTAAACACTGAAGCTTTCTTT
TRBJ2-7 TRBD1 NA TRBV10-1 CASSSGDSPYEQYF TGCGCCAGCAGCTCTGGGGACAGCCCCTACGAGCAGTACTTC
TRBJ1-1 NA NA TRBV5-6 CASSPTIMNGDVNTEAFF TGTGCCAGCAGCCCGACTATAATGAACGGGGATGTGAACACTGAAGCTTTCTTT
TRBJ1-5 NA NA TRBV6-5 CASSPNRGNQPQHF TGTGCCAGCAGTCCTAACAGAGGCAATCAGCCCCAGCATTTT
TRBJ2-1 NA NA TRBV5-1 CASKDVQEGEQFF TGCGCCAGCAAGGACGTACAAGAGGGTGAGCAGTTCTTC
TRBJ2-7 NA NA TRBV19 CASSGTRVYEQYF TGTGCCAGTTCCGGGACAAGAGTCTACGAGCAGTACTTC
TRBJ2-7 TRBD1 NA TRBV5-6 CASSLGDSSYEQYF TGTGCCAGCAGCTTGGGGGACAGCTCCTACGAGCAGTACTTC
TRBJ2-1 NA NA TRBV28 CASSSPDFASYNEQFF TGTGCCAGCAGTTCCCCGGACTTTGCCTCCTACAATGAGCAGTTCTTC
TRBJ1-1 NA NA TRBV5-1 CASRTDRSNTEAFF TGCGCCAGCCGCACCGACAGGAGTAACACTGAAGCTTTCTTT
TRBJ1-6 TRBD1 NA TRBV19 CASSAHPGTENNSPLHF TGTGCCAGTAGTGCCCACCCGGGGACAGAAAATAATTCCCCCCTCCACTTT
TRBJ2-3 NA once TRBV18 CASSPSQGSTDTQYF TGTGCCAGCTCACCAAGTCAGGGAAGCACAGATACGCAGTATTTT
TRBJ1-2 NA few TRBV28 CASSFGGSKNAYTF TGTGCCAGCAGTTTCGGGGGTTCGAAGAATGCCTACACCTTC
TRBJ2-1 TRBD2 NA TRBV7-2 CASTIGLAAYNEQFF TGTGCCAGCACCATAGGACTAGCGGCCTACAATGAGCAGTTCTTC
TRBJ2-3 NA NA TRBV19 CASSMVAEASTDTQYF TGTGCCAGTAGTATGGTGGCGGAGGCTAGCACAGATACGCAGTATTTT
TRBJ2-2 NA NA TRBV9 CASSANGGELFF TGTGCCAGCAGCGCTAACGGCGGGGAGCTGTTTTTT
TRBJ1-1 TRBD1 NA TRBV28 CASLGTGGYGDTEAFF TGTGCCAGCCTCGGGACAGGGGGCTATGGGGACACTGAAGCTTTCTTT
TRBJ1-2 NA few TRBV6-1 CASRLGQLNYGYTF TGTGCCAGCCGTCTCGGACAGCTGAACTATGGCTACACCTTC
TRBJ2-1 TRBD2 NA TRBV6-6 CASLGGGNNEQFF TGTGCCAGTCTCGGCGGGGGGAACAATGAGCAGTTCTTC
TRBJ1-2 TRBD1 NA TRBV7-2 CASRLTPGQGAWGYTF TGTGCCAGCAGGTTGACCCCGGGACAGGGGGCATGGGGCTACACCTTC
TRBJ2-7 TRBD2 NA TRBV4-1 CASSQEASGSLEQYF TGCGCCAGCAGCCAAGAGGCTAGCGGGTCCCTCGAGCAGTACTTC
TRBJ1-6 TRBD1 NA TRBV7-3 CASSRSTGNNSPLHF TGTGCCAGCAGCCGGTCGACAGGGAATAATTCACCCCTCCACTTT
TRBJ2-7 NA NA TRBV6-1 CATRGSAYEQYF TGTGCCACCCGGGGTAGCGCGTACGAGCAGTACTTC
TRBJ2-1 TRBD2 few TRBV7-7 CASSLAPPVEGGGNEQFF TGTGCCAGCAGCTTAGCCCCCCCGGTAGAGGGCGGGGGGAATGAGCAGTTCTTC
TRBJ1-3 TRBD1 NA TRBV7-9 CASSFPDRGSSGNTIYF TGTGCCAGCAGCTTCCCAGACAGGGGAAGCTCTGGAAACACCATATATTTT
TRBJ1-4 TRBD1 NA TRBV28 CASSFPQRTGRGEKLFF TGTGCCAGCAGTTTTCCCCAAAGGACAGGGAGAGGAGAAAAACTGTTTTTT
TRBJ1-5 NA NA TRBV27 CASSLRGNNQPQHF TGTGCCAGCAGTTTACGAGGTAACAATCAGCCCCAGCATTTT
TRBJ2-7 TRBD2 NA TRBV6-5 CASTRLAGGYEQYF TGTGCCAGCACCCGACTAGCGGGAGGGTACGAGCAGTACTTC
TRBJ2-3 NA NA TRBV6-5 CASSRGGATDTQYF TGTGCCAGCAGTCGCGGCGGGGCCACAGATACGCAGTATTTT
TRBJ2-5 NA NA TRBV19 CASSIVAGMVRETQYF TGTGCCAGTAGTATAGTTGCAGGGATGGTGAGGGAGACCCAGTACTTC
TRBJ2-7 TRBD2 NA TRBV12-5 CASGLPGGIYEQYF TGTGCTAGTGGTCTCCCCGGGGGGATCTACGAGCAGTACTTC
TRBJ1-2 TRBD1 NA TRBV6-6 CASSPLDRVTNYGYTF TGTGCCAGCAGTCCTTTGGACAGGGTAACTAACTATGGCTACACCTTC
TRBJ1-3 NA few TRBV2 CASSDRGAAGNTIYF TGTGCCAGCAGTGACCGGGGGGCAGCTGGAAACACCATATATTTT
TRBJ2-7 NA NA TRBV19 CASSTQSYEQYF TGTGCCAGTAGTACCCAGTCCTACGAGCAGTACTTC